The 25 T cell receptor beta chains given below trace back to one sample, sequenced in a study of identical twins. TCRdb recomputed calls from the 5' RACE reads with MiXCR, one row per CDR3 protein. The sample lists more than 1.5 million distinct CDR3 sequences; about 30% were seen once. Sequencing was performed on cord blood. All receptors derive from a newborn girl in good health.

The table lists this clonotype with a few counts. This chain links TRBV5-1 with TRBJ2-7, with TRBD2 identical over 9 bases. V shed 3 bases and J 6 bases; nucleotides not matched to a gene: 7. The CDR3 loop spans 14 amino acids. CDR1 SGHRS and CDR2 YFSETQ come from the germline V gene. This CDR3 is CASSSGTSSAEQYF. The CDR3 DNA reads TGCGCCAGCAGCTCCGGGACTAGCTCAGCCGAGCAGTACTTC.

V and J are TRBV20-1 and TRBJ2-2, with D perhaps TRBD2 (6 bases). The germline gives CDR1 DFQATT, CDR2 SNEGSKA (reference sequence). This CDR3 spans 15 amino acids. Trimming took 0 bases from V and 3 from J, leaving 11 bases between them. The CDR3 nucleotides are TGCAGTGCTAGAGATGGGAGGCGGCACACCGGGGAGCTGTTTTTT. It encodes CSARDGRRHTGELFF.

CDR3: CASSSARLAGGTDTQYF. CDR3 in DNA: TGTGCCAGCAGTTCCGCCAGACTAGCGGGGGGCACAGATACGCAGTATTTT. The chain has TRBV12-3 or TRBV12-4 and TRBJ2-3; TRBD2 aligns across 12 bases. The length of the CDR3 is 17 residues. V was clipped by 4 bases and J by 1 base; unmatched bases: 6.

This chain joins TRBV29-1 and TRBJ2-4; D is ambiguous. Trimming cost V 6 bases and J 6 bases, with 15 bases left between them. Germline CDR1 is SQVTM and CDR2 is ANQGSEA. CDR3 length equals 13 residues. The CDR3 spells CSVLGRTTNIQYF. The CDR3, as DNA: TGCAGCGTCCTCGGACGGACGACAAACATTCAGTACTTC.

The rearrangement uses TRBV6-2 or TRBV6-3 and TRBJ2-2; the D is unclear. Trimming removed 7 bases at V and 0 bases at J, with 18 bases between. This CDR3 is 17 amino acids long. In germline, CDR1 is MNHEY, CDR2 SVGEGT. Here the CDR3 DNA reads TGTGCCAGCACCTTCCCTCAGAACTCCCCGAACACCGGGGAGCTGTTTTTT. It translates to CASTFPQNSPNTGELFF.

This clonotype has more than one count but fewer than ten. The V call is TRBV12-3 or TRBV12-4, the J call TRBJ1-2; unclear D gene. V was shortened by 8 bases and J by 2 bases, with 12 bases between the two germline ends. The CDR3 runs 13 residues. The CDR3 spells CASGDTPNYGYTF. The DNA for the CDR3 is TGTGCCAGCGGCGACACCCCCAACTATGGCTACACCTTC.

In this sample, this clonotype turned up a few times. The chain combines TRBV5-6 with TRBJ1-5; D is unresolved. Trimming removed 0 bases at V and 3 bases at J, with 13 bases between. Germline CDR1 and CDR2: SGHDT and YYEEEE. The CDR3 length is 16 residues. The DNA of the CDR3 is TGTGCCAGCAGCTTGGGGCATGGCGGAGTCAATCAGCCCCAGCATTTT. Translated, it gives CASSLGHGGVNQPQHF. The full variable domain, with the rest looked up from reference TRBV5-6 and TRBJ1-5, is DAGVTQSPTHLIKTRGQQVTLRCSPKSGHDTVSWYQQALGQGPQFIFQYYEEEERQRGNFPDRFSGHQFPNYSSELNVNALLLGDSALYLCASSLGHGGVNQPQHFGDGTRLSIL.

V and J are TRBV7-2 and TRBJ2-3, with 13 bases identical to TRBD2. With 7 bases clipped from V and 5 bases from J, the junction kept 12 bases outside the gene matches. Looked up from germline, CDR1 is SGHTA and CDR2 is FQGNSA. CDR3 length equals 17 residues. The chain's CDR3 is CASTLMGLAGSGDTQYF. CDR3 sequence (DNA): TGTGCCAGCACCCTTATGGGACTAGCGGGGTCGGGAGATACGCAGTATTTT.

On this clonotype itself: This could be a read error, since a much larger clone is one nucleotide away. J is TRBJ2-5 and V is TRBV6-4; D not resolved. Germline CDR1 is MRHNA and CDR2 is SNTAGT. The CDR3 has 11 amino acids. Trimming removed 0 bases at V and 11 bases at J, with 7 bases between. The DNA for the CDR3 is TGTGCCAGCAGTGACTCCAATGAGCAGTACTTC. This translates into CASSDSNEQYF.

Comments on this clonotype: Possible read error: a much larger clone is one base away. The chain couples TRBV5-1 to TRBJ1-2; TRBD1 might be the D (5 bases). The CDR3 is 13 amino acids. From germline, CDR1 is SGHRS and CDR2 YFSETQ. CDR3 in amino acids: CASGPGGKSGYNF. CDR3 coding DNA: TGCGCCAGCGGCCCGGGGGGGAAAAGTGGCTACAACTTC.

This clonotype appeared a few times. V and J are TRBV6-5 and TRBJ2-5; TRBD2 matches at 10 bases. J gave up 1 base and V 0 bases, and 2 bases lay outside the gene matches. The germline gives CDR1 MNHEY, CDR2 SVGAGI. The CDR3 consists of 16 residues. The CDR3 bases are TGTGCCAGCAGTTACTCTGAGCGGGAGGGCCAAGAGACCCAGTACTTC. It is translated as CASSYSEREGQETQYF.

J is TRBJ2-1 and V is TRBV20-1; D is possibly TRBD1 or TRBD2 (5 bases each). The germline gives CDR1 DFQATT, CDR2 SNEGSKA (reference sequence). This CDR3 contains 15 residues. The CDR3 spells CGYQTGASYDNEQFF. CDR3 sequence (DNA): TGCGGTTACCAGACCGGGGCCTCTTATGACAATGAGCAGTTCTTC.

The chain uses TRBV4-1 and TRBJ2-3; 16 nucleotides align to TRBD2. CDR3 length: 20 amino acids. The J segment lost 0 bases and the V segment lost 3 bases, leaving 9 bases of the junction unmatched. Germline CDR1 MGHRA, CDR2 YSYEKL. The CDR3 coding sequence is TGCGCCAGCAGCCAGCCGGGACTAGCGGGAGGGCCATCTAGCACAGATACGCAGTATTTT. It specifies CASSQPGLAGGPSSTDTQYF.

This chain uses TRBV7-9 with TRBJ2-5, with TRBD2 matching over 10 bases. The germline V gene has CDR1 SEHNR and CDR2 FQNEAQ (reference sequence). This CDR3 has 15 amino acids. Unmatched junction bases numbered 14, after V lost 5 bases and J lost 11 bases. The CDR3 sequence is CASSLGTSDLNEQYF. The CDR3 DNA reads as TGTGCCAGCAGCCTAGGGACTAGCGACTTGAATGAGCAGTACTTC.

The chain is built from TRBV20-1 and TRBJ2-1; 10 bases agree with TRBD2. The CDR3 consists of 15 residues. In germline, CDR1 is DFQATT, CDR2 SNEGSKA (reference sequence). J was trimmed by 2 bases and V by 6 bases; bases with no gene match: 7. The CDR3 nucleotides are TGCAGTGCACCTTCTAGCGGGGGTCCCTACAATGAGCAGTTCTTC. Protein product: CSAPSSGGPYNEQFF.

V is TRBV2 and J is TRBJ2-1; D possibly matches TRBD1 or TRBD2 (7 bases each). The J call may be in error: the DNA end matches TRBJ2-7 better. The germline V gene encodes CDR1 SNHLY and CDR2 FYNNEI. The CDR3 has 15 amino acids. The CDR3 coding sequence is TGTGCCAGCTTCGAGGGGGCGGGAGTCTACAATGAGCAGTACTTC. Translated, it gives CASFEGAGVYNEQYF.

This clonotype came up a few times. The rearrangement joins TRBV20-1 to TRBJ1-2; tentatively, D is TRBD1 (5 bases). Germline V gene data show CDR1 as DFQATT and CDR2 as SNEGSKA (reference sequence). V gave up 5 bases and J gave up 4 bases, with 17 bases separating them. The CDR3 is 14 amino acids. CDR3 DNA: TGCAGTGCTCAGTTTGACGGCAGGGCCTATGGCTACACCTTC. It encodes CSAQFDGRAYGYTF.

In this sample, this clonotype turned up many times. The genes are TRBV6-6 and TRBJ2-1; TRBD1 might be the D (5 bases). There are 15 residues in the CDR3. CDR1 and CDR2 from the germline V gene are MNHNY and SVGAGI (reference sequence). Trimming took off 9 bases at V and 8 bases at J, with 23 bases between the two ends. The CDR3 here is CASDSKDKSLDEQFF. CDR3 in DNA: TGTGCCAGTGATAGCAAGGACAAGAGTTTAGATGAGCAGTTCTTC.

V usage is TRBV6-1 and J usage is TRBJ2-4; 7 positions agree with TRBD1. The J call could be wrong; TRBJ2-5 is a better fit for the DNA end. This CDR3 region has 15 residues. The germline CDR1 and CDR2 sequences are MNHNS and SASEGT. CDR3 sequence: CASSEAGTVQETQYF. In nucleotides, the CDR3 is TGTGCCAGCAGTGAAGCGGGGACAGTACAAGAGACCCAGTACTTC.

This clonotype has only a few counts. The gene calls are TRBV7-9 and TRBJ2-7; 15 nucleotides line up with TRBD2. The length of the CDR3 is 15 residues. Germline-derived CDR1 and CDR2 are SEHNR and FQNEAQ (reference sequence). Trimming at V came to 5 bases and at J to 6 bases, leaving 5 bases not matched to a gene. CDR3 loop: CASSQSGLAGGEQYF. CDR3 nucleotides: TGTGCCAGCAGCCAATCGGGACTAGCGGGAGGCGAGCAGTACTTC.

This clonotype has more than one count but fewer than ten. The CDR3 loop is CASSLSPRSQETQYF. In nucleotides, the CDR3 is TGTGCCAGCAGCTTGAGTCCGAGATCCCAAGAGACCCAGTACTTC. The rearrangement joins TRBV5-5 to TRBJ2-5; D remains unclear. CDR1 SGHKS and CDR2 YYEKEE come from the germline V gene (reference sequence). There are 15 residues in the CDR3. The V gene lost 1 base and the J gene lost 1 base, with 11 bases spanning the gap.

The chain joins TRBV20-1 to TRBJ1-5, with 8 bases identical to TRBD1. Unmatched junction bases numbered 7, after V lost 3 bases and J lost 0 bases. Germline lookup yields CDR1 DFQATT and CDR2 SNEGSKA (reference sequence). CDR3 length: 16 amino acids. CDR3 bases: TGCAGTGCTAGGGACAGGGCCTCGATTAGCAATCAGCCCCAGCATTTT. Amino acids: CSARDRASISNQPQHF.

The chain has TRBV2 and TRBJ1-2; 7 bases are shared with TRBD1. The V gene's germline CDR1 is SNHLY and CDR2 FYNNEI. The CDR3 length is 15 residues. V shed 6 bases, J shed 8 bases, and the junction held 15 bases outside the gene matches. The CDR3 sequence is CASRKTENRGAGYTF. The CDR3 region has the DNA TGTGCCAGCAGAAAGACCGAAAACAGGGGAGCGGGCTACACCTTC.

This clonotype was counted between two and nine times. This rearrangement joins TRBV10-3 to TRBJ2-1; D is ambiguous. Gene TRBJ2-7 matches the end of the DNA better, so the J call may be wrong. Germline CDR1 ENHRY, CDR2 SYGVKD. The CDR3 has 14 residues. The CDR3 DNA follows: TGTGCCATCAGTGAGTCGAGGTCTGGAAATGAGCAGTACTTC. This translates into CAISESRSGNEQYF.

The CDR3 DNA reads as TGCGCCAGCAGCATCGGACTAGCGGAGTACAATGAGCAGTACTTC. Its translation: CASSIGLAEYNEQYF. The chain is built from TRBV5-1 and TRBJ2-1, with 10 bases that match TRBD2. The J call may be wrong; the DNA end is better matched by TRBJ2-7. The CDR3 is 15 amino acids. Per germline, CDR1 SGHRS and CDR2 YFSETQ.